The rows below give T cell receptor beta chains drawn from one sample of a study of CD8 T cells in Susac syndrome. TCRdb processed the immunoSEQ multiplex PCR reads anew with MiXCR; each CDR3 protein has one entry. The profile covers some 170,000 distinct CDR3 sequences, with approximately 94% appearing a single time and about 0.1% taken by the ten largest. Source material: CD4+ T cells from PBMCs. The receptors were gathered from a human donor with multiple sclerosis. CDR3s include the opening cysteine and the closing phenylalanine or tryptophan. The D gene is left open where the match is weak. Clone size appears in some rows only: once, few, many, or a class for an expanded clone.

size	D	J	V	DNA	CDR3
NA	TRBD2	TRBJ2-7	TRBV29-1	TGCAGCGTCGCGGGGGAAGCGGGAAAAAGCTACGAGCAGTACTTC	CSVAGEAGKSYEQYF
once	NA	TRBJ2-6	TRBV29-1	TGCAGCGTCGGGGGACACTCTGGGGCCAACGTCCTGACTTTC	CSVGGHSGANVLTF
NA	TRBD2	TRBJ2-7	TRBV7-9	TGTGCCAGCAGCGGGAAGACTGGGACTAGCGGGCCCCACGAGCAGTACTTC	CASSGKTGTSGPHEQYF
NA	NA	TRBJ1-5	TRBV3-1	TGTGCCAGCAGCCTCGAGGCTCAGCCCCAGCATTTT	CASSLEAQPQHF
NA	TRBD2	TRBJ2-1	TRBV29-1	TGCAGCGTTGATCACGTACTAGCGGGAGTTAGAGGTGGGGAGCAGTTCTTC	CSVDHVLAGVRGGEQFF
NA	NA	TRBJ2-3	TRBV5-1	TGCGCCAGCAGCTTGGCCTTTAGCACAGATACGCAGTATTTT	CASSLAFSTDTQYF
NA	TRBD1	TRBJ1-5	TRBV10-3	TGTGCCATCGCTGAACGACAGGGGGAACAGCCCCAGCATTTT	CAIAERQGEQPQHF
NA	TRBD2	TRBJ2-7	TRBV11-2	TGTGCCAGCAGCTGGGGGACTAGGTTCTACGAGCAGTACTTC	CASSWGTRFYEQYF
NA	NA	TRBJ2-7	TRBV30	TGTGCCTGGAATCGGCTAGCCGTGAACTACGAGCAGTACTTC	CAWNRLAVNYEQYF
once	TRBD1	TRBJ2-3	TRBV6-6	TGTGCCAGCAGCCTACAGGGGATGAGCACAGATACGCAGTATTTT	CASSLQGMSTDTQYF